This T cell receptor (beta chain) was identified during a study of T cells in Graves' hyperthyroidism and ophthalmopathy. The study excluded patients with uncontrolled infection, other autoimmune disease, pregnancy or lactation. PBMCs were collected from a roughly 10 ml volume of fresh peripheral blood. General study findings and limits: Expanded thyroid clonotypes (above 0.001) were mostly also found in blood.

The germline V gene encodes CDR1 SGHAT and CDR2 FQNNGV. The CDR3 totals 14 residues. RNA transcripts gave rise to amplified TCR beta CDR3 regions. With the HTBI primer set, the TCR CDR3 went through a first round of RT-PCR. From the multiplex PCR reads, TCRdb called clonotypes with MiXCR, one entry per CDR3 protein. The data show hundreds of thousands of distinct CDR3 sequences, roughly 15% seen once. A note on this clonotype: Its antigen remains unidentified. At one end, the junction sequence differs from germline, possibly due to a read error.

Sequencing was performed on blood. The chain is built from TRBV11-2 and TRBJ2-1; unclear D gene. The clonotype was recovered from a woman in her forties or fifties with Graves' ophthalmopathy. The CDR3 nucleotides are TGCGCCAGCAGCTCCAAGGCTTCTTACAATGAGCAGTTCTTC. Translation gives CASSSKASYNEQFF.